The clone carrying this TCR beta chain has only a few counts. The antigen is undetermined. Trimming pared 0 bases from V and 0 bases from J, leaving 6 bases between. This CDR3 comprises 14 residues. Germline CDR1 reads SGDLS; CDR2 reads YYNGEE. Naive CD8 libraries were made from roughly 20,000 to 1,000,000 sorted cells, and they used 10%, 30% or 50% RNA. This sample was taken from a study of molecular identifiers for immune sequencing clone quantification. Previously reported methods and listed TCR primers produced the bulk TCR libraries. Via MiXCR, TCRdb re-called the PCR reads, giving one row per CDR3 protein. This table holds some 680,000 distinct CDR3 sequences, about 25% found once. Study-wide points: Molecules of identical TCR sharing a barcode could underestimate highly expanded clone sizes. Clones with over 20 RNA copies captured over 98% of effector molecules but under 1% of naive ones.

Sequencing used naive CD8+ T cells from blood, with Jurkat cell RNA spiked in. Subset reported: FACS-sorted CD8+CD4-CCR7+CD45RA+ naive T cells. The chain joins TRBV9 to TRBJ2-5, with D perhaps TRBD2 (5 bases). The TCR originated in a human donor in good health. Some libraries in this study had Jurkat cell RNA spiked in. The CDR3 DNA sequence: TGTGCCAGCAGCGTAGCCGGGGACCAAGAGACCCAGTACTTC. Its protein is CASSVAGDQETQYF.